These T cell receptor beta chains were read from a single sample in a study of blood T cell repertoires in COVID-19. The assay was immunoSEQ multiplex PCR, and TCRdb's table has in-frame clones only and misses some. The repertoire holds about 190,000 clones, more than 70% seen once, with roughly 6.2% in the top ten. Material: peripheral blood. These receptors all come from a woman aged 35 to 49 who had recovered from COVID-19. Each CDR3 is given with its conserved first and last residue. D genes are given only for firm matches. Part of the rows lack a size; the others show once, few, many or a class for expanded clones.

D	J	V	size	CDR3	DNA
TRBD1	TRBJ1-2	TRBV6-5	once	CASNPTGGSYGYTF	TGTGCCAGCAACCCGACAGGGGGTAGCTATGGCTACACCTTC
TRBD2	TRBJ2-7	TRBV3-1/TRBV3-2	.	CASSRNGLASDEQYF	TGTGCCAGCAGCAGGAACGGACTAGCGTCTGACGAGCAGTACTTC
.	TRBJ2-2	TRBV18	once	CASSPSGQGLAGELFF	TGTGCCAGCTCACCCTCTGGTCAGGGCCTCGCCGGGGAGCTGTTTTTT
.	TRBJ1-1	TRBV29-1	.	CSVTTGAGVDTEAFF	TGCAGCGTCACAACCGGGGCGGGGGTAGACACTGAAGCTTTCTTT
.	TRBJ1-2	TRBV6-1	.	CASSERPVSVDNKPYGYTF	TGTGCCAGCAGTGAAAGGCCTGTTTCCGTGGACAACAAACCCTATGGCTACACCTTC
.	TRBJ1-2	TRBV6-5	few	CASSYQQEYGYTF	TGTGCCAGCAGTTATCAACAGGAATATGGCTACACCTTC
.	TRBJ2-1	TRBV10-3	.	CAIRDGQYGEQFF	TGTGCCATCAGAGACGGACAGTACGGTGAGCAGTTCTTC
.	TRBJ1-6	TRBV28	.	CASSLPAMNSPLHF	TGTGCCAGCAGTTTACCCGCTATGAATTCACCCCTCCACTTT
TRBD1	TRBJ2-6	TRBV7-9	.	CASSFPGGISGANVLTF	TGTGCCAGCAGCTTTCCAGGGGGTATCTCTGGGGCCAACGTCCTGACTTTC
.	TRBJ2-1	TRBV7-2	.	CASSFRGKSSYNEQFF	TGTGCCAGCAGCTTTCGCGGGAAGAGCTCCTACAATGAGCAGTTCTTC
TRBD1	TRBJ2-7	TRBV4-3	.	CASSQAGTGYYEQYF	TGCGCCAGCAGCCAAGCCGGGACAGGGTACTACGAGCAGTACTTC
.	TRBJ1-1	TRBV5-1	.	CASSFSRGTEAFF	TGCGCCAGCAGCTTCTCGAGGGGGACTGAAGCTTTCTTT
TRBD1	TRBJ1-1	TRBV6-6	.	CASSQLTGDSSNTEAFF	TGTGCCAGCAGTCAGCTAACCGGGGACAGCTCGAACACTGAAGCTTTCTTT
TRBD1	TRBJ1-6	TRBV5-8	.	CASSLFTGTDNSPLHF	TGTGCCAGCAGCTTGTTTACCGGGACAGATAATTCACCCCTCCACTTT
.	TRBJ1-2	TRBV7-8	.	CASSLVLNGDGYTF	TGTGCCAGCAGCTTAGTCCTAAACGGGGATGGCTACACCTTC
TRBD2	TRBJ2-7	TRBV28	.	CASSLFPGTSGTYEQYF	TGTGCCAGCAGTTTATTCCCCGGGACTAGCGGGACCTACGAGCAGTACTTC
TRBD1	TRBJ1-1	TRBV6-1	.	CASSEDDRVGTEAFF	TGTGCCAGCAGTGAAGACGACAGGGTTGGCACTGAAGCTTTCTTT
.	TRBJ2-1	TRBV7-2	.	CASSLDRVGQFF	TGTGCCAGCAGCTTAGACAGGGTGGGGCAGTTCTTC
TRBD2	TRBJ2-3	TRBV28	.	CASRKGVAGGLTDTQYF	TGTGCCAGCAGGAAGGGAGTAGCGGGAGGTTTAACAGATACGCAGTATTTT
.	TRBJ1-1	TRBV19	.	CASSIGQQNTEAFF	TGTGCCAGTAGTATAGGACAACAGAACACTGAAGCTTTCTTT
.	TRBJ2-1	TRBV30	.	CAWSRDISYNEQFF	TGTGCCTGGAGCCGGGATATCTCCTACAATGAGCAGTTCTTC
.	TRBJ1-5	TRBV28	.	CASSPLEGRRNQPQHF	TGTGCCAGCAGTCCCCTGGAGGGGAGGCGCAATCAGCCCCAGCATTTT
.	TRBJ1-2	TRBV2	.	CASSEVSVYGYTF	TGTGCCAGCAGTGAAGTTTCGGTTTATGGCTACACCTTC
TRBD1	TRBJ2-2	TRBV25-1	.	CASSRDRMTGELFF	TGTGCCAGCAGCCGGGACAGAATGACCGGGGAGCTGTTTTTT